The 10 T cell receptor beta chains in this list originate from one sample, sequenced in a study of blood T cell repertoires in COVID-19. This table comes from immunoSEQ multiplex PCR, and its TCRdb copy is limited to in-frame clones, with some not included. The table lists about 440,000 clones, around 88% of them singletons. Sequencing was performed on peripheral blood. The receptors were sampled from a woman between 45 and 60 years old with COVID-19, enrolled during active disease.

The chain has TRBV5-6 and TRBJ2-7; TRBD1 might be the D (5 bases). In germline, CDR1 is SGHDT, CDR2 YYEEEE. Trimming shortened V by 0 bases and J by 2 bases, and 15 bases separated the two germline ends. The CDR3 has 16 amino acids. CDR3: CASSLVRRGSAYEQYF. In nucleotides, the CDR3 is TGTGCCAGCAGCTTGGTTAGAAGGGGTTCTGCCTACGAGCAGTACTTC.

The chain is built from TRBV4-1 and TRBJ2-2; 9 nucleotides agree with TRBD1. The CDR3 has 16 residues. J lost 2 bases, V lost 6 bases, and 7 bases had no gene match. CDR1 is MGHRA, CDR2 YSYEKL, per germline. CDR3 in amino acids: CASRGGDRANTGELFF. CDR3 sequence (DNA): TGCGCCAGCAGGGGGGGGGACAGGGCTAACACCGGGGAGCTGTTTTTT.

In this sample, this clone turned up a few times. The rearrangement joins TRBV7-8 to TRBJ1-1, with D unclear. V lost 2 bases, J lost 1 base, and 8 bases lay in between. Germline lookup yields CDR1 SGHVS and CDR2 FQNEAQ. The CDR3 spans 14 residues. The CDR3: CASSLYRSNTEAFF. CDR3 nucleotides: TGTGCCAGCAGCTTATATCGGTCGAACACTGAAGCTTTCTTT.

This chain uses TRBV9 with TRBJ1-5; perhaps TRBD1 as D (5 bases). The CDR3 is 15 amino acids. The germline V gene has CDR1 SGDLS and CDR2 YYNGEE. V lost 0 bases to trimming and J lost 5 bases, with 12 bases between them. The CDR3 DNA reads TGTGCCAGCAGCGTAGACGGCAGGGAATATCAGCCCCAGCATTTT. It specifies CASSVDGREYQPQHF.

The chain combines TRBV6-5 with TRBJ1-2, with unresolved D. There are 12 residues in the CDR3. The germline gives CDR1 MNHEY, CDR2 SVGAGI. V lost 4 bases and J 14 bases, leaving 17 bases between the germline ends. DNA of the CDR3: TGTGCCAGCAGTTCGGAGAAAGCTTCGCGGACCTTC. It specifies CASSSEKASRTF.

This clone has a single count. The chain joins TRBV6-5 to TRBJ2-5; TRBD2 agrees at 12 bases. V shed 6 bases, J shed 2 bases, and the junction held 4 bases outside the gene matches. This CDR3 contains 15 residues. Germline CDR1 reads MNHEY; CDR2 reads SVGAGI. The CDR3 sequence: CASSLAGGGQETQYF. The CDR3 DNA follows: TGTGCCAGCAGCCTAGCGGGGGGGGGTCAAGAGACCCAGTACTTC.

The rearrangement joins TRBV7-6 to TRBJ1-1; 8 bases match TRBD1. V lost 5 bases to trimming and J lost 0 bases; unmatched junction nucleotides: 5. The CDR3 runs to 15 residues. CDR1 and CDR2 from the germline V gene are SGHVS and FNYEAQ. The CDR3 region has the DNA TGTGCCAGCAGCCTGGGACAGGCCATGAACACTGAAGCTTTCTTT. It encodes CASSLGQAMNTEAFF. The full variable domain, completed using reference TRBV7-6 and TRBJ1-1, is GAGVSQSPRYKVTKRGQDVALRCDPISGHVSLYWYRQALGQGPEFLTYFNYEAQQDKSGLPNDRFSAERPEGSISTLTIQRTEQRDSAMYRCASSLGQAMNTEAFFGQGTRLTVV.

V usage is TRBV10-3 and J usage is TRBJ2-3, with 8 bases aligning to TRBD1. CDR3 length: 14 residues. Trimming took 7 bases from V and 2 from J; bases not matched to a gene: 5. Germline V gene sequence: CDR1 ENHRY, CDR2 SYGVKD. This chain's CDR3 is CAINGQGDTDTQYF. In DNA, the CDR3 is TGTGCCATCAATGGACAGGGTGACACAGATACGCAGTATTTT.

The J gene is TRBJ2-5, the V gene TRBV9; 7 bases align to TRBD1. The V segment lost 0 bases and the J segment 2 bases; nucleotides outside the gene matches: 4. The CDR3 runs 15 residues. The germline V gene has CDR1 SGDLS and CDR2 YYNGEE. CDR3 residues: CASSVDGTAQETQYF. As DNA, the CDR3 is TGTGCCAGCAGCGTAGACGGGACAGCACAAGAGACCCAGTACTTC.

The J gene is TRBJ2-7, the V gene TRBV6-5, with D possibly being TRBD2 (5 bases). The CDR3 is 11 amino acids. Trimming pared 7 bases from V and 5 bases from J, leaving 9 bases between. The germline CDR1 and CDR2 sequences are MNHEY and SVGAGI. CDR3 protein: CASNRGNEQYF. Here the CDR3 DNA reads TGTGCCAGCAACCGGGGAAACGAGCAGTACTTC.